The rows below give T cell receptor beta chains drawn from one sample of a study of cytomegalovirus exposure and HLA in healthy donors. Profiled with immunoSEQ multiplex PCR; TCRdb holds only in-frame clones, not every one. The data hold about 150,000 clones, with around four fifths observed a single time. The source material was PBMCs. All receptors come from a woman aged 50 to 60 in good health and CMV-seropositive. CDR3s include the opening cysteine and the closing phenylalanine or tryptophan. D genes are given only for firm matches. Rows give clone size only sometimes, using once, few, many, or a class for an expanded clone.

TGTGCCTGGAGTGACCGGGATGGCTACACCTTC CAWSDRDGYTF NA TRBJ1-2 NA TRBV30
TGTGCCAGCAGCTTAGGGCAGGGTGGCAATCAGCCCCAGCATTTT CASSLGQGGNQPQHF NA TRBJ1-5 NA TRBV11-2
TGTGCCAGCAGCTCCCAACTAGCGGGGGAGACAGATACGCAGTATTTT CASSSQLAGETDTQYF TRBD2 TRBJ2-3 NA TRBV11-1
TGTGCCTGGAGTGTACCCCTAAGCTCTGGAAACACCATATATTTT CAWSVPLSSGNTIYF NA TRBJ1-3 NA TRBV30
TGTGCCAGCAGCGTAGTAGGTAGAAGCGGTGCCTACAATGAGCAGTTCTTC CASSVVGRSGAYNEQFF NA TRBJ2-1 NA TRBV9
TGTGCCAGTAGTATAGGGGGAGCGGACTACCGCTACAATGAGCAGTTCTTC CASSIGGADYRYNEQFF NA TRBJ2-1 NA TRBV19
TGTGCCAGCAGCCAACCAGGCTGGACAGGCGGGGACAGTGGTTATGGCTACACCTTC CASSQPGWTGGDSGYGYTF TRBD1 TRBJ1-2 NA TRBV4-2
TGTGCCAGTAGATGGGACAGGGACAAAAACACTGAAGCTTTCTTT CASRWDRDKNTEAFF TRBD1 TRBJ1-1 NA TRBV19
TGTGCCGGTTCGACGGGTAAGAACACTGAAGCTTTCTTT CAGSTGKNTEAFF NA TRBJ1-1 NA TRBV5-3
TGCGCCAGCAGCCAAACCCCCTCCGGGGATGAAAAACTGTTTTTT CASSQTPSGDEKLFF NA TRBJ1-4 once TRBV5-1
TGTGCCTGGAGCCCCAGGACGACAGGGGCCCTTTCCTACGAGCAGTACTTC CAWSPRTTGALSYEQYF TRBD1 TRBJ2-7 NA TRBV30
TGTGCCAGCAGCTTTGGACTAGCGGGGAGCACAGATACGCAGTATTTT CASSFGLAGSTDTQYF TRBD2 TRBJ2-3 once TRBV13
TGTGCCAGTAGCCCCGGGGGGGCGGGGGGTCAAGAGACCCAGTACTTC CASSPGGAGGQETQYF TRBD2 TRBJ2-5 once TRBV19
TGTGCCACCAGCAGAGGGGCCAGGGTGAGCTCCTACGAGCAGTACTTC CATSRGARVSSYEQYF NA TRBJ2-7 NA TRBV15
TGTGCCAGCAGCTTGGGCGCAGGGCGTACTGAAGCTTTCTTT CASSLGAGRTEAFF NA TRBJ1-1 NA TRBV5-4
TGCGCCAGCAGCCAAGATAACAGGGCCACTGAAGCTTTCTTT CASSQDNRATEAFF NA TRBJ1-1 NA TRBV4-1
TGTGCCAGCAGCTCGGGATTTAGCTCCTACAATGAGCAGTTCTTC CASSSGFSSYNEQFF NA TRBJ2-1 NA TRBV7-3
TGTGCCAGCAGGCAGACAGGGTTCGCTTCACCCCTCCACTTT CASRQTGFASPLHF TRBD1 TRBJ1-6 few TRBV27
TGTGCCAGCAGCGAGTGGGGACTGCGGGAGACCCAGTACTTC CASSEWGLRETQYF NA TRBJ2-5 NA TRBV9
TGTGCCAGCAGTGAACTGGGAGGGGGGTCCAATTCACCCCTCCACTTT CASSELGGGSNSPLHF NA TRBJ1-6 NA TRBV6-1
TGCGCCAGCAGTCCAGGGCTGACTGAAGCTTTCTTT CASSPGLTEAFF NA TRBJ1-1 NA TRBV5-1
TGTGCCTGGAGTGTGGGAGCGGGGGGAATCACAGATACGCAGTATTTT CAWSVGAGGITDTQYF TRBD2 TRBJ2-3 NA TRBV30
TGTGCCAGCAGTTACTCCCAGGGTGGTAATTCACCCCTCCACTTT CASSYSQGGNSPLHF NA TRBJ1-6 once TRBV6-5
TGCAGCGTTCACGTCCGGACAGGGGTCTACAATGAGCAGTTCTTC CSVHVRTGVYNEQFF TRBD1 TRBJ2-1 NA TRBV29-1
TGTGCCATCTCCCCTGGAACAGGGGGGGCCGGGGAGCTGTTTTTT CAISPGTGGAGELFF NA TRBJ2-2 NA TRBV10-3
TGTGCCAGCAGCACCCGACAAGACGAGCAGTACTTC CASSTRQDEQYF NA TRBJ2-7 NA TRBV11-2
TGTGCCAGCAGCCTGTTTGGTGGAGCTAACTATGGCTACACCTTC CASSLFGGANYGYTF NA TRBJ1-2 NA TRBV11-2
TGTGCCAGCAGTGACCCCCTGAGGTCTGGAAACACCATATATTTT CASSDPLRSGNTIYF NA TRBJ1-3 NA TRBV6-1
TGTGCTAGCCGGCGACAGGGGAGCTACGAGCAGTACTTC CASRRQGSYEQYF TRBD1 TRBJ2-7 NA TRBV12-5
TGTGCCAGCAGCGCGCCGACTAGCCGGCCCTTTAACACCGGGGAGCTGTTTTTT CASSAPTSRPFNTGELFF TRBD2 TRBJ2-2 NA TRBV9
TGTGCCAGCAGCCAGGACAGGGCGTCTTTGGCTTTCTTT CASSQDRASLAFF TRBD1 TRBJ1-1 NA TRBV6-5
TGTGCCATCAGTGAGTCGACAGGAGAGGTAGTGCGCTATGGCTACACCTTC CAISESTGEVVRYGYTF NA TRBJ1-2 NA TRBV10-3
TGTGCCAGCAGGCGAGGGACAGCGCAAGAGACCCAGTACTTC CASRRGTAQETQYF TRBD1 TRBJ2-5 NA TRBV6-5
TGTGCCAGCAGTTATGCGAATTCACCCCTCCACTTT CASSYANSPLHF NA TRBJ1-6 NA TRBV6-5
TGTGCCAGCTCACCACGCAGGGACAATCAGCCCCAGCATTTT CASSPRRDNQPQHF NA TRBJ1-5 NA TRBV18
TGTGCCATCAGTGGAACGGGACTGGTGAACACTGAAGCTTTCTTT CAISGTGLVNTEAFF NA TRBJ1-1 NA TRBV10-3
TGCGCCAGCAGCCAGGCCGGGACAGGGAATGGCTACACCTTC CASSQAGTGNGYTF TRBD1 TRBJ1-2 once TRBV4-1
TGTGCTAGTGGTTTGCTGACAGGGGGAGAGGCTTTCTTT CASGLLTGGEAFF TRBD1 TRBJ1-1 NA TRBV12-5
TGTGCCTGGAATCTACAGGGGGCGCGCACTGAAGCTTTCTTT CAWNLQGARTEAFF TRBD1 TRBJ1-1 NA TRBV30
TGCGCCAGCAGTGGGGTCCTAGGAGGGCCCACAGATACGCAGTATTTT CASSGVLGGPTDTQYF NA TRBJ2-3 NA TRBV10-1
TGTGCCAGCAGTTTATTCCCGGTGACAGGGGGCAATGAGCAGTTCTTC CASSLFPVTGGNEQFF TRBD1 TRBJ2-1 once TRBV27
TGTGCCAGCAGTTACTCAGGACAGAGCAATCAGCCCCAGCATTTT CASSYSGQSNQPQHF NA TRBJ1-5 NA TRBV6-5